This T cell receptor (beta chain) appears in the sequencing data of a study of T cell responses to AZD1222 COVID-19 vaccine. With regard to this clone: Its antigen is undetermined.

The study's findings and limits: At 160-218 and 743-854, vaccine-associated CD4 TCRs were dominant, and they spanned spike. Nearly half of unique spike-specific TCRs reportedly avoided B.1.351 and B.1.1.7 mutated regions. The donors showed a predominance of white British ancestry and of females, with possible underestimation of clonal diversity.

Pooling of second doses given at about 4 or about 12 weeks was done. Clones were sequenced by immunoSEQ multiplex PCR, and TCRdb holds only the in-frame ones, with some missing. Of more than 120,000 clones in the sample, approximately 90% were seen once. The germline V gene has CDR1 MDHEN and CDR2 SYDVKM. Germline trimming cut 6 bases from V and 8 bases from J; bases unmatched to any gene: 9. The CDR3 covers 13 residues. The genes are TRBV28 and TRBJ1-2; 7 nucleotides align to TRBD1. The material sequenced was peripheral blood, taken 28 days after the second AZD1222 dose. The TCR was taken from an adult who received the AZD1222 COVID-19 vaccine. CDR3 coding DNA: TGTGCCAGCAGACTCGAACAGGGGAAAGGCTACACCTTC. It is translated as CASRLEQGKGYTF.